The source of this T cell receptor (beta chain) is a study of cytomegalovirus exposure and HLA in healthy donors. Study-level background: The platform used for the roughly 110 validation repertoires matched that of the approximately 620 first-cohort repertoires, a later analysis reported. Study-wide points: Rare TCR sequences dominated, though some public TCRs recurred in many donors. That first-cohort TCR clusters tended to co-occur in the 95 to 150 validation repertoires was found in a later analysis.

While the first cohort had over 650 subjects, the donors belonged to the separate validation cohort of 120 subjects. As concerns this clone: Its antigen is still unknown.

This table comes from immunoSEQ multiplex PCR, and its TCRdb copy is limited to in-frame clones, with some not included. The sample contains hundreds of thousands of clones, around 86% of which appear only once. J lost 8 bases, V lost 2 bases, and 8 bases had no gene match. Looked up from germline, CDR1 is WSHSY and CDR2 is SAAADI. The CDR3 sequence is 15 residues long. Source material: PBMCs. The clonotype was recovered from a woman between 18 and 29 years old in good health and CMV-seropositive. The rearrangement links TRBV10-2 to TRBJ1-4; 7 nucleotides line up with TRBD1. The CDR3 DNA reads TGCGCCAGCAGTGAGGGAAAGGGGGCGCTGGAAAAACTGTTTTTT. Translated, it gives CASSEGKGALEKLFF.